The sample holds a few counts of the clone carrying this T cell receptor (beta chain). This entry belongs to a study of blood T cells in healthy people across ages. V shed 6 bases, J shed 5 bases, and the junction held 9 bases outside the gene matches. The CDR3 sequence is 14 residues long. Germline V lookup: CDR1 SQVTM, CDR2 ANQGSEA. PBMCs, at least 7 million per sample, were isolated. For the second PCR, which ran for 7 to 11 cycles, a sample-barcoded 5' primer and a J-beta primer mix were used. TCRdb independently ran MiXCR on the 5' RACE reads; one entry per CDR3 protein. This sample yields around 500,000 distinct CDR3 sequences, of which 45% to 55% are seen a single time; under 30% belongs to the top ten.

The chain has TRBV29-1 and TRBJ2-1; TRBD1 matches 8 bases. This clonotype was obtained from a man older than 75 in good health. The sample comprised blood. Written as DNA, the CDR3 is TGCAGCGTGGCCGACAGGGGAGGAAACAATGAGCAGTTCTTC. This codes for CSVADRGGNNEQFF.